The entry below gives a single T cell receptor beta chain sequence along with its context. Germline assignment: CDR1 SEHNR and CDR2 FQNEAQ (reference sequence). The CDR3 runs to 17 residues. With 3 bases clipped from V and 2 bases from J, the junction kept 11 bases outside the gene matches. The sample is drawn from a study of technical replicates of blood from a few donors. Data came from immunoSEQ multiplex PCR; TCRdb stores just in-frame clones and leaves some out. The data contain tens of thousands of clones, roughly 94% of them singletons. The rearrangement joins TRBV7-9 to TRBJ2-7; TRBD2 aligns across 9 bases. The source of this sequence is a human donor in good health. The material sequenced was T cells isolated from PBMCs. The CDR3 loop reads CASSFAGGPIIAYEQYF. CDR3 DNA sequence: TGTGCCAGCAGCTTCGCGGGAGGGCCGATCATCGCCTACGAGCAGTACTTC.